Sequencing of this T cell receptor beta chain was carried out in a study of cytomegalovirus exposure and HLA in healthy donors. Study conclusions and caveats: Sequencing likely generated an artifact that appeared as a cluster of highly shared sequence variants. CMV antigen specificity was confirmed in vitro for three CMV-associated chains.

The CDR3 has 14 amino acids. Trimming at V came to 6 bases and at J to 5 bases, leaving 5 bases not matched to a gene. Germline CDR1 reads MDHEN; CDR2 reads SYDVKM. 60 Vbeta and 13 Jbeta primers were used in PCR. TCRdb's table, derived via immunoSEQ multiplex PCR, lists solely in-frame clones and lacks some. This table holds roughly 120,000 clones, about 75% found once. Donors were nominally healthy when sampled, though unrecorded immune exposures were likely. Concerning this clone itself: Its antigen is still unknown.

This sequence was found in a woman aged 40-49 years in good health and CMV-seropositive. Material: PBMCs. J is TRBJ1-4 and V is TRBV28; 8 bases fit TRBD1. As DNA, the CDR3 is TGTGCCAGCAGCAGGACAGGGACAAATGAAAAACTGTTTTTT. Protein product: CASSRTGTNEKLFF.